Here is one T cell receptor beta chain with its context. The same CDR3 is also encoded by other DNA sequences in this sample. This sample is part of a study of control samples from healthy donors and cancer patients. Sequencing was performed with immunoSEQ multiplex PCR; in TCRdb, only in-frame clones are kept and a portion is missing. Among just under 150,000 clones listed, 75% to 95% were seen once. With V trimmed by 1 base and J by 7 bases, 1 base remained unmatched. Germline-derived CDR1 and CDR2 are GTSNPN and SVGIG (reference sequence). This CDR3 spans 13 amino acids. The source material was blood. The gene calls are TRBV30 and TRBJ1-6, with 7 bases identical to TRBD1. The TCR sequence derives from a man younger than 40 in good health. The CDR3 reads CAWSGQGNSPLHF. The CDR3, as DNA: TGTGCCTGGAGTGGACAGGGAAATTCACCCCTCCACTTT. The full variable domain, its missing parts supplied by reference TRBV30 and TRBJ1-6, is SQTIHQWPATLVQPVGSPLSLECTVEGTSNPNLYWYRQAAGRGLQLLFYSVGIGQISSEVPQNLSASRPQDRQFILSSKKLLLSDSGFYLCAWSGQGNSPLHFGNGTRLTVT.